The rows below give T cell receptor beta chains drawn from one sample of a study of patients and donors after allogeneic stem cell transplantation. TCRdb recomputed calls from the RT-PCR reads with MiXCR, one row per CDR3 protein. The table has tens of thousands of distinct CDR3 sequences, under 7.5% seen once; the top ten hold about 35%. Sequences were obtained from blood, either unsorted or a sorted T cell fraction (not recorded which). The receptors here all came from a human donor who was either an allogeneic HSCT recipient or a stem cell or donor lymphocyte infusion donor (not recorded which). It is not recorded whose cells these are; they may come from a transplant donor. The CDR3 runs from the conserved cysteine through the conserved F or W. The order of the fields is J gene, V gene, D gene, CDR3 length, clone size, CDR3 DNA, CDR3 protein. A D gene is named only where the DNA matches it firmly. Clone size is given for some rows only: seen once, a few or many times, or a class if the clone is expanded.

TRBJ1-2 | TRBV6-2/TRBV6-3 | NA | 12 | few | TGTGCCAGCGGTGTCTTAGACTATGGCTACACCTTC | CASGVLDYGYTF
TRBJ1-4 | TRBV15 | NA | 13 | many | TGTGCCACCAGGGACTACCAAAGCGAAAAACTGTTTTTT | CATRDYQSEKLFF
TRBJ2-3 | TRBV12-5 | TRBD2 | 16 | NA | TGTGCTAGTGGCAGACCCCTTAGCGGGATGGCAGATACGCAGTATTTT | CASGRPLSGMADTQYF
TRBJ1-1 | TRBV28 | NA | 14 | many | TGTGCCAGCAGTACCGGGACGGCTAACACTGAAGCTTTCTTT | CASSTGTANTEAFF
TRBJ2-2 | TRBV12-5 | NA | 13 | NA | TGTGCTAGTGGTTTGGCAGGGACCGGGGAGCTGTTTTTT | CASGLAGTGELFF
TRBJ2-1 | TRBV7-2 | NA | 13 | many | TGTGCCAGCAGCTTAGGGCCGTCCGGTGAGCAGTTCTTC | CASSLGPSGEQFF
TRBJ1-6 | TRBV11-2 | NA | 16 | many | TGTGCCAGCAGCTTGGGCGAGCCCCCCTATAATTCACCCCTCCACTTT | CASSLGEPPYNSPLHF
TRBJ1-2 | TRBV3-1 | NA | 14 | many | TGTGCCAGCAGCCAAGACCGTATGACAGGCGGCTACACCTTC | CASSQDRMTGGYTF
TRBJ2-4 | TRBV5-1 | NA | 18 | many | TGCGCCAGCAGCTTGACTTTAGTTAGGGCAGACGGAAAAAACATTCAGTACTTC | CASSLTLVRADGKNIQYF
TRBJ2-1 | TRBV6-5 | NA | 16 | many | TGTGCCAGCAGTTACTCAGGGGTAGGGTCCTACAATGAGCAGTTCTTC | CASSYSGVGSYNEQFF
TRBJ1-5 | TRBV3-1 | NA | 13 | many | TGTGCCAGCAGCCAAGCGAGCAATCAGCCCCAGCATTTT | CASSQASNQPQHF
TRBJ1-6 | TRBV10-3 | NA | 16 | many | TGTGCCATCAGTGAGTCTCCTCCCGATCTGGGTTCACCCCTCCACTTT | CAISESPPDLGSPLHF
TRBJ2-7 | TRBV5-6 | NA | 12 | many | TGTGCCAGCAGCTTGCAGGGGTACGAGCAGTACTTC | CASSLQGYEQYF
TRBJ2-4 | TRBV6-2/TRBV6-3 | TRBD2 | 15 | few | TGTGCCAGCAGCCGAGCGGGGGGAGCCAAAAACATTCAGTACTTC | CASSRAGGAKNIQYF
TRBJ2-1 | TRBV4-3 | TRBD2 | 18 | few | TGCGCCAGCAGCCAAGTGGGTGGTAGCGGGAGGACCTACAATGAGCAGTTCTTC | CASSQVGGSGRTYNEQFF
TRBJ2-1 | TRBV20-1 | NA | 14 | many | TGCAGTGCCGTCGGCCTTGCTGGATACAATGAGCAGTTCTTC | CSAVGLAGYNEQFF
TRBJ2-7 | TRBV3-1 | NA | 14 | many | TGTGCCAGCAGCCGAGGGGTGGGCTACTACGAGCAGTACTTC | CASSRGVGYYEQYF
TRBJ1-6 | TRBV19 | NA | 12 | many | TGTGCCAGTAGGTGGGGAACTTCACCCCTCCACTTT | CASRWGTSPLHF
TRBJ2-6 | TRBV5-6 | NA | 14 | many | TGTGCCAGCAGCTTGGTAGCTGGGGCCAACGTCCTGACTTTC | CASSLVAGANVLTF
TRBJ2-7 | TRBV7-9 | TRBD1 | 13 | few | TGTGCCAGCAGCTTGGACAGGGCCCGCGAGCAGTACTTC | CASSLDRAREQYF